This passage covers 17 T cell receptor beta chains from one sample sequenced in a study of T-cell reconstitution after alpha-beta-depleted transplantation in children. Library preparation (for TCRbeta) was performed with unique molecular identifiers. TCRdb recomputed calls from the PCR reads with MiXCR, one row per CDR3 protein. The sample contains 450,000 to 550,000 distinct CDR3 sequences, 9.5% to 12% of which appear only once. The starting material was PBMCs, mostly from graft donor cells, obtained 180 days after TCRalphabeta/CD19-depleted stem cell transplant. The receptors stem from a female patient aged 2-10 years who had a stem cell transplant for aplastic anemia, so the T cells may come from the graft donor.

This clonotype was recorded many times. The chain links TRBV20-1 to TRBJ2-1; 9 bases match TRBD2. V was clipped by 0 bases and J by 7 bases; unmatched bases: 7. The CDR3 spans 15 residues. CDR1 and CDR2 from the germline V gene are DFQATT and SNEGSKA (reference sequence). Written as DNA, the CDR3 is TGCAGTGCTAGAGATGGTAGCGGGAGTCGAAATGAGCAGTTCTTC. Protein sequence: CSARDGSGSRNEQFF.

The genes are TRBV12-3 or TRBV12-4 and TRBJ2-2; possibly TRBD2 for D (6 bases). Trimming left V 1 base short and J 3 bases short, with 6 bases between. The CDR3 runs to 14 residues. The CDR3 loop reads CASSLGGDTGELFF. The CDR3 DNA reads as TGTGCCAGCAGTTTAGGGGGGGACACCGGGGAGCTGTTTTTT.

In its sample, this clonotype was seen a few times. This sequence joins TRBV28 and TRBJ1-5; D is unclear. The CDR3 is 14 residues long. Germline assignment: CDR1 MDHEN and CDR2 SYDVKM. Trimming pared 6 bases from V and 0 bases from J, leaving 9 bases between. The CDR3 region is CASSSPHSNQPQHF. The CDR3 DNA follows: TGTGCCAGCAGCAGCCCACATAGCAATCAGCCCCAGCATTTT.

This chain uses TRBV28 with TRBJ2-3, with 8 nucleotides matching TRBD1. This CDR3 has 16 amino acids. Germline CDR1 and CDR2: MDHEN and SYDVKM. V was clipped by 4 bases and J by 2 bases; unmatched bases: 8. The CDR3 loop reads CASSSLQGAPTDTQYF. Here the CDR3 DNA reads TGTGCCAGCAGTTCGCTTCAGGGGGCCCCCACAGATACGCAGTATTTT.

This chain connects TRBV28 to TRBJ2-7; TRBD1 aligns across 12 bases. The CDR3 contains 15 residues. V lost 6 bases, J lost 5 bases, and 8 bases stayed unmatched. Germline V gives CDR1 MDHEN, CDR2 SYDVKM. In nucleotides, the CDR3 is TGTGCCAGCAGGCGCCCGGGACAGGGGGCGAACGAGCAGTACTTC. It encodes CASRRPGQGANEQYF.

This clonotype was detected ten times or more. The chain uses TRBV5-1 and TRBJ2-2; 8 bases line up with TRBD2. From germline, CDR1 is SGHRS and CDR2 YFSETQ. The length of the CDR3 is 15 residues. With V trimmed by 1 base and J by 4 bases, 3 bases remained unmatched. CDR3 residues: CASSLTAGATGELFF. In DNA form, the CDR3 reads TGCGCCAGCAGCTTGACAGCGGGAGCCACCGGGGAGCTGTTTTTT.

The table lists this clonotype with a few counts. The V and J genes are TRBV27 and TRBJ2-3; unclear D gene. Germline V gene lookup returns CDR1 MNHEY and CDR2 SMNVEV (reference sequence). The V gene lost 4 bases and the J gene lost 7 bases, with 12 bases spanning the gap. The CDR3 covers 13 residues. In DNA, the CDR3 is TGTGCCAGCAGTTCTGGGGTCCATCATACGCAGTATTTT. Its protein product is CASSSGVHHTQYF.

The chain employs TRBV5-1 and TRBJ2-5; 7 nucleotides agree with TRBD2. The CDR3 totals 15 residues. Germline assignment: CDR1 SGHRS and CDR2 YFSETQ. The V gene end was trimmed by 0 bases and the J gene end by 5 bases; junction bases not matched to a gene: 7. CDR3 in amino acids: CASSLVASGGETQYF. DNA of the CDR3: TGCGCCAGCAGCTTGGTGGCTAGCGGTGGGGAGACCCAGTACTTC. The full variable domain, in which reference TRBV5-1 and TRBJ2-5 provide the parts outside the CDR3, is KAGVTQTPRYLIKTRGQQVTLSCSPISGHRSVSWYQQTPGQGLQFLFEYFSETQRNKGNFPGRFSGRQFSNSRSEMNVSTLELGDSALYLCASSLVASGGETQYFGPGTRLLVL.

The rearrangement links TRBV5-6 to TRBJ1-1; 8 bases fit TRBD1. Germline V gives CDR1 SGHDT, CDR2 YYEEEE. Losses at the gene ends were 3 bases for V and 0 bases for J; bases not matched to a gene: 4. The CDR3 runs 15 residues. The CDR3 nucleotides are TGTGCCAGCAGCTGGGGGGACAGGATGAACACTGAAGCTTTCTTT. It is translated as CASSWGDRMNTEAFF. Full variable domain (rest looked up from reference TRBV5-6 and TRBJ1-1): DAGVTQSPTHLIKTRGQQVTLRCSPKSGHDTVSWYQQALGQGPQFIFQYYEEEERQRGNFPDRFSGHQFPNYSSELNVNALLLGDSALYLCASSWGDRMNTEAFFGQGTRLTVV.

This chain connects TRBV12-3 or TRBV12-4 to TRBJ2-7, with D maybe TRBD1 (6 bases). Trimming shortened V by 3 bases and J by 2 bases, and 11 bases separated the two germline ends. CDR3 length equals 14 residues. CDR3 protein: CASSFKWGPYEQYF. Here the CDR3 DNA reads TGTGCCAGCAGTTTTAAATGGGGGCCCTACGAGCAGTACTTC.

The sample holds many counts of this clonotype. V usage is TRBV13 and J usage is TRBJ1-1; D call uncertain. This CDR3 comprises 14 residues. Germline V lookup: CDR1 PRHDT, CDR2 FYEKMQ (reference sequence). The V end was cut by 4 bases, the J end by 1 base, with 10 bases between. CDR3 sequence (DNA): TGTGCCAGCAGCTGGGGTCACCAGAACACTGAAGCTTTCTTT. Protein sequence: CASSWGHQNTEAFF.

The sample holds a few counts of this clonotype. The rearrangement joins TRBV10-3 to TRBJ1-3; D may be TRBD1 (6 bases). V lost 7 bases and J lost 7, with 14 bases in between. The CDR3 length is 13 residues. Germline assignment: CDR1 ENHRY and CDR2 SYGVKD. In DNA, the CDR3 is TGTGCCATCAACGACGGGGGGCAGAACACCATATATTTT. Its protein product is CAINDGGQNTIYF.

J is TRBJ2-7 and V is TRBV7-9, with TRBD1 identical over 7 bases. The CDR3 has 13 residues. Germline assignment: CDR1 SEHNR and CDR2 FQNEAQ (reference sequence). After removal of 5 bases from V and 3 bases from J, the junction contained 4 bases not matched to a gene. In DNA form, the CDR3 reads TGTGCCAGCAGCCCGACAGGGTTCTACGAGCAGTACGTC. Amino acid sequence: CASSPTGFYEQYV.

This clonotype was counted between two and nine times. The V call is TRBV28, the J call TRBJ1-1; unclear D gene. CDR1 and CDR2 from the germline V gene are MDHEN and SYDVKM. This CDR3 contains 16 residues. V shed 3 bases and J shed 6 bases, with 20 bases lying between them. Here the CDR3 reads CASSFFGGILSAEAFF. As DNA, the CDR3 is TGTGCCAGCAGTTTTTTTGGTGGAATCCTAAGCGCTGAAGCTTTCTTT.

The chain uses TRBV20-1 and TRBJ2-1; D remains unclear. The CDR3 sequence is 11 residues long. Germline values: CDR1 DFQATT, CDR2 SNEGSKA (reference sequence). With 7 bases removed from V and 5 bases from J, the gap between germline ends came to 9 bases. DNA of the CDR3: TGCAGTGTGTCTCGAAACAATGAGCAGTTCTTC. It translates to CSVSRNNEQFF.

This clonotype showed up many times. This chain links TRBV5-1 with TRBJ2-4, with D possibly matching TRBD1 (6 bases). This CDR3 spans 13 amino acids. V was cut by 4 bases and J by 8 bases, with 13 bases left in between. Germline assignment: CDR1 SGHRS and CDR2 YFSETQ. The CDR3, as DNA: TGCGCCAGCAGCCGACAGGACGCGGACATTCAGTACTTC. Its translation is CASSRQDADIQYF.

The sample holds a few counts of this clonotype. V usage is TRBV4-2 and J usage is TRBJ2-7; the D call may be TRBD1 or TRBD2 (6 bases each). Germline CDR1 and CDR2: LGHNA and YNFKEQ. V was pared by 1 base and J by 4 bases, with 17 bases between. CDR3 length: 16 residues. Written as DNA, the CDR3 is TGTGCCAGCAGCCAAGCCGTAGGGGGGCGATCTTACGAGCAGTACTTC. This gives the protein CASSQAVGGRSYEQYF.